One and the same sample provided the 21 T cell receptor beta chains below, sequenced in a study of control samples from healthy donors and cancer patients (dated by TCRdb to the early 2020s). The receptor library was made with the immunoSEQ multiplex PCR assay. Not all clones reach the TCRdb copy of this immuneACCESS table, which keeps in-frame sequences only. Checked studies attribute under half of the gap to unresolved V genes and leave the rest unexplained. Here the sample has about 130,000 clones; 75% to 95% occur a single time. The ten largest clones capture roughly 8.7% of the sample. Sequencing was performed on blood. Every receptor here comes from a man in his late teens or twenties in good health.

This rearrangement joins TRBV28 to TRBJ1-1; the D is unclear. CDR3 size: 16 residues. Trimming removed 5 bases from V and 3 bases from J, with 19 bases in between. Germline CDR1 is MDHEN and CDR2 is SYDVKM. The CDR3 loop is CASSSGRPLLDTEAFF. CDR3 coding DNA: TGTGCCAGCAGTAGTGGACGGCCTCTCTTGGACACTGAAGCTTTCTTT.

V usage is TRBV7-2 and J usage is TRBJ2-7; 11 bases are shared with TRBD2. The CDR3 has 16 amino acids. The germline V gene has CDR1 SGHTA and CDR2 FQGNSA. V lost 7 bases and J lost 0; bases outside the gene matches: 8. CDR3 DNA: TGTGCCAGCACCGTAACTAGCGGGGGCCACTCCTACGAGCAGTACTTC. This codes for CASTVTSGGHSYEQYF.

The chain recombines TRBV7-9 with TRBJ1-1; D is possibly TRBD1 (5 bases). Trimming cost V 5 bases and J 2 bases, with 21 bases left between them. The CDR3 spans 17 residues. Germline assignment: CDR1 SEHNR and CDR2 FQNEAQ (reference sequence). The CDR3 protein is CASSPREIEDGNTEAFF. As DNA, the CDR3 is TGTGCCAGCAGCCCCAGGGAGATTGAAGACGGAAACACTGAAGCTTTCTTT.

This rearrangement joins TRBV6-5 to TRBJ2-5; 7 positions agree with TRBD1. This CDR3 is 13 amino acids long. V lost 6 bases to trimming and J lost 2 bases; unmatched junction nucleotides: 3. Germline loops: CDR1 MNHEY, CDR2 SVGAGI. The CDR3 is CASSRDRQETQYF. CDR3 DNA: TGTGCCAGCAGCCGGGACAGACAAGAGACCCAGTACTTC.

The chain has TRBV5-1 and TRBJ2-7, with D perhaps matching TRBD1 (6 bases). CDR1 is SGHRS and CDR2 is YFSETQ in the germline V gene. The CDR3 loop spans 13 amino acids. V lost 3 bases and J 0 bases, leaving 7 bases between the germline ends. CDR3 sequence: CASSWTASYEQYF. The CDR3 bases are TGCGCCAGCAGCTGGACAGCCTCCTACGAGCAGTACTTC.

The chain employs TRBV11-2 and TRBJ1-3, with D unclear. This CDR3 is built from 14 residues. V gave up 2 bases and J gave up 2 bases, with 7 bases separating them. Germline V gene data show CDR1 as SGHAT and CDR2 as FQNNGV. The CDR3 sequence: CASSLMGTGNTIYF. DNA of the CDR3: TGTGCCAGCAGCTTAATGGGCACTGGAAACACCATATATTTT.

V gene TRBV4-2 combines with J gene TRBJ2-1; 10 bases are a match to TRBD2. The CDR3 runs to 18 residues. After removal of 0 bases from V and 4 bases from J, the junction contained 9 bases not matched to a gene. CDR1 LGHNA and CDR2 YNFKEQ come from the germline V gene. CDR3 sequence reads: CASSQDGLAGAPYNEQFF. The CDR3 DNA follows: TGTGCCAGCAGCCAAGATGGGCTAGCGGGGGCCCCTTACAATGAGCAGTTCTTC.

This clone has just one count. The rearrangement joins TRBV11-2 to TRBJ2-3, with TRBD2 matching 7 bases. Germline-derived CDR1 and CDR2 are SGHAT and FQNNGV. The V gene end was trimmed by 1 base and the J gene end by 3 bases; junction bases not matched to a gene: 4. CDR3 length equals 15 residues. The CDR3 nucleotides are TGTGCCAGCAGCTTAGTTTGGACTAGGACAGATACGCAGTATTTT. It yields the protein CASSLVWTRTDTQYF.

The V call is TRBV12-5, the J call TRBJ1-2; no clear D. The CDR3 spans 15 residues. Germline CDR1 reads LGHNT; CDR2 reads FRNRAP. V was clipped by 1 base and J by 14 bases, with 23 bases between them. CDR3 protein: CASGLGLGFWGGPTF. The CDR3 region has the DNA TGTGCTAGTGGTTTGGGACTGGGGTTTTGGGGTGGGCCTACCTTC.

This chain joins TRBV3-1 (or the pseudogene TRBV3-2) and TRBJ1-2, with D possibly being TRBD1 (6 bases). V gave up 2 bases and J gave up 6 bases, with 10 bases separating them. The CDR3 extends over 13 amino acids. Looked up from germline, CDR1 is LGHDT and CDR2 is YNNKEL (reference sequence). In DNA, the CDR3 is TGTGCCAGCAGCCAAACAGGGTACGATGGCTACACCTTC. This translates into CASSQTGYDGYTF.

The chain employs TRBV27 and TRBJ2-6; perhaps TRBD1 as D (5 bases). The V end was cut by 6 bases, the J end by 1 base, with 10 bases between. Germline V gene sequence: CDR1 MNHEY, CDR2 SMNVEV (reference sequence). The CDR3 is 15 amino acids. The CDR3 nucleotides are TGTGCCAGCAGGTCCCAGGGTTCTGGGGCCAACGTCCTGACTTTC. Its protein is CASRSQGSGANVLTF.

CDR3 protein: CASSTYSGTGGIGQYF. The DNA of the CDR3 is TGTGCCAGCAGTACATACTCCGGGACAGGGGGCATAGGGCAGTACTTC. This chain uses TRBV27 with TRBJ2-7; 12 bases match TRBD1. V gave up 5 bases and J gave up 9 bases; unmatched junction bases: 14. CDR3 length equals 16 residues. Germline-derived CDR1 and CDR2 are MNHEY and SMNVEV (reference sequence).

This chain links TRBV18 with TRBJ2-1; no definite D call. Trimming cost V 1 base and J 3 bases, with 13 bases left between them. CDR3 length: 16 amino acids. Per germline, CDR1 KGHSH and CDR2 LQKENI. CDR3 coding DNA: TGTGCCAGCTCACCACTAAGTCAGAGTATCTACAATGAGCAGTTCTTC. This sequence encodes CASSPLSQSIYNEQFF.

The J gene is TRBJ1-1, the V gene TRBV11-2; D possibly corresponds to TRBD1 (6 bases). This CDR3 region has 14 residues. V dropped 5 bases and J dropped 1 base, with 11 bases sitting between them. Germline V gene data show CDR1 as SGHAT and CDR2 as FQNNGV. The CDR3 reads CASSSRGGNTEAFF. As DNA, the CDR3 is TGTGCCAGCAGCAGCAGGGGTGGGAACACTGAAGCTTTCTTT.

Here the CDR3 DNA reads TGTGCCAGCAGCTCTGCTCGGACAGGGGGCTACGAGCAGTACTTC. It yields the protein CASSSARTGGYEQYF. J is TRBJ2-7 and V is TRBV7-9, with 10 bases aligning to TRBD1. The CDR3 runs 15 residues. Germline CDR1 and CDR2: SEHNR and FQNEAQ (reference sequence). V was clipped by 4 bases and J by 3 bases; unmatched bases: 6.

The genes are TRBV30 and TRBJ1-2, with a tentative D call TRBD1 (6 bases). Germline values: CDR1 GTSNPN, CDR2 SVGIG (reference sequence). The CDR3 length is 14 residues. V was clipped by 6 bases and J by 10 bases, with 24 bases between them. CDR3 nucleotides: TGTGCCTGCATATTGGACAGATCGAGCTGGTCCTACACCTTC. Translating it yields CACILDRSSWSYTF.

J is TRBJ2-7 and V is TRBV10-3; no clear D. CDR3 size: 14 residues. CDR1 and CDR2 from the germline V gene are ENHRY and SYGVKD. Between the trimmed V and J ends, which lost 5 bases and 0 bases, there was a span of 11 bases. The CDR3 region is CAISPDGYSYEQYF. CDR3 DNA: TGTGCCATCAGTCCCGACGGATACTCCTACGAGCAGTACTTC.

This rearrangement joins TRBV29-1 to TRBJ2-3, with D maybe TRBD1 (6 bases). The CDR3 has 12 residues. Germline V gene data show CDR1 as SQVTM and CDR2 as ANQGSEA. The V and J ends lost 0 bases and 8 bases respectively, with 9 bases between them. CDR3 amino acids: CSVEDLGATQYF. The CDR3 nucleotides read TGCAGCGTTGAAGATCTGGGGGCTACGCAGTATTTT.

The chain is built from TRBV2 and TRBJ1-5; TRBD1 is a possible D gene (5 bases). CDR1 and CDR2 (germline): SNHLY, FYNNEI. Trimming left V 8 bases short and J 2 bases short, with 10 bases between. This CDR3 region has 13 residues. CDR3 sequence: CASGGGGNQPQHF. The CDR3 region has the DNA TGTGCCAGCGGGGGAGGGGGCAATCAGCCCCAGCATTTT.

In its sample, this clone was seen a few times. V is TRBV6-5 and J is TRBJ1-5, with TRBD1 as a possible D gene (6 bases). Looked up from germline, CDR1 is MNHEY and CDR2 is SVGAGI. This CDR3 has 15 residues. Trimming stripped 6 bases from V and 2 bases from J, with 14 bases between. CDR3: CASRPTGSGNQPQHF. The DNA for the CDR3 is TGTGCCAGCAGACCCACAGGGAGTGGCAATCAGCCCCAGCATTTT.

This clone showed up just once. This chain uses TRBV28 with TRBJ1-1; 8 bases line up with TRBD1. The CDR3 length is 16 residues. With V trimmed by 3 bases and J by 4 bases, 10 bases remained unmatched. The germline gives CDR1 MDHEN, CDR2 SYDVKM. DNA of the CDR3: TGTGCCAGCAGTTTGAGGCAGGGGGCAGCGGGCACTGAAGCTTTCTTT. Amino acid sequence: CASSLRQGAAGTEAFF.